This TCR beta chain stems from a study of T cell repertoires in cytomegalovirus infection. For the study at large: Indications of both CMV infection and matching HLA type were provided by public TCR beta signatures. Study results and caveats: Dominating the ex vivo response were HLA-C-restricted CMV-specific TCR beta clonotypes.

This clonotype showed up just once. What it recognizes is unknown. A read error is possible here, since a much larger clone lies one base away. TCRdb used MiXCR to reprocess the reads, holding one entry per CDR3 protein. The table shows approximately 470,000 distinct CDR3 sequences, with approximately 40% occurring only once. Deletions cut 1 base from V and 0 bases from J, with 19 bases between. Germline CDR1 SGHTA, CDR2 FQGNSA. This CDR3 has 18 amino acids. This chain joins TRBV7-2 and TRBJ2-7; a possible D gene is TRBD1 (6 bases). The receptor was derived from a human donor in good health (CMV status not recorded). Some clones in this sample may be carry-over from other donors' samples. The sample consisted of cultured PBMCs, taken from culture after CMV antigen stimulation. CDR3: CASSLEFWGPFTSYEQYF. CDR3 coding DNA: TGTGCCAGCAGCTTAGAGTTCTGGGGGCCCTTCACCTCCTACGAGCAGTACTTC. Supplemented by reference TRBV7-2 and TRBJ2-7, the full variable domain reads GAGVSQSPSNKVTEKGKDVELRCDPISGHTALYWYRQSLGQGLEFLIYFQGNSAPDKSGLPSDRFSAERTGGSVSTLTIQRTQQEDSAVYLCASSLEFWGPFTSYEQYFGPGTRLTVT.